Below, 6 T cell receptor beta chains from the same sample are listed, as sequenced in a study of blood T cells in healthy people across ages. Together with a sample-barcoded 5' primer, a J-beta primer mix was included in a second PCR lasting about 7 to 12 cycles. TCRdb reprocessed the 5' RACE reads with MiXCR, giving one entry per CDR3 protein. Of about 510,000 distinct CDR3 sequences listed, about a quarter were seen once; the top ten hold 3% to 4%. The data also belong to a second study, concerning T cells of mothers and their children.

The source material was blood. Receptors originate from a boy aged 2 to 9 in good health.

This clonotype was seen a single time. A read error is likely, as this CDR3 ends without the conserved phenylalanine or tryptophan. J is TRBJ2-7 and V is TRBV6-5, with D possibly TRBD2 on 5 matching bases. The germline V gene encodes CDR1 MNHEY and CDR2 SVGAGI. The CDR3 totals 18 residues. V lost 2 bases and J lost 0, with 20 bases in between. Written as DNA, the CDR3 is TGTGCCAGCAGTTACGTCCGTCCGACGAAGACTAACTCCTACGAGCAGTACCTC. The encoded protein is CASSYVRPTKTNSYEQYL.

As to this clonotype: Compared with germline, one end of the junction differs, possibly owing to a read error. The genes are TRBV5-6 and TRBJ2-2, with TRBD2 as a possible D gene (5 bases). This CDR3 spans 17 amino acids. The germline gives CDR1 SGHDT, CDR2 YYEEEE. The CDR3 nucleotides are TGTGCCAGCAGCTTGGATAGAGAGCCACGAAACACCGGGGAGTTGTTTTTT. Translating gives CASSLDREPRNTGELFF.

This chain links TRBV6-2 or TRBV6-3 with TRBJ1-4; D uncertain. Germline V CDR1 and CDR2: MNHEY, SVGEGT. The ends were cut back, 2 bases at V and 2 bases at J, with 6 bases in the middle. The CDR3 totals 14 residues. CDR3 residues: CASSYAVTNEKLFF. CDR3 nucleotides: TGTGCCAGCAGTTACGCGGTCACTAATGAAAAACTGTTTTTT.

The V call is TRBV7-9, the J call TRBJ1-5; no clear D. This CDR3 is 15 amino acids long. V shed 1 base and J shed 2 bases, with 9 bases lying between them. Germline values: CDR1 SEHNR, CDR2 FQNEAQ (reference sequence). This CDR3 is CASSLGGPGNQPQHF. The DNA for the CDR3 is TGTGCCAGCAGCTTAGGAGGTCCGGGCAATCAGCCCCAGCATTTT. Variable domain in full (rest from reference TRBV7-9 and TRBJ1-5): DTGVSQNPRHKITKRGQNVTFRCDPISEHNRLYWYRQTLGQGPEFLTYFQNEAQLEKSRLLSDRFSAERPKGSFSTLEIQRTEQGDSAMYLCASSLGGPGNQPQHFGDGTRLSIL.

J is TRBJ2-1 and V is TRBV9; TRBD2 matches at 8 bases. The DNA end favors TRBJ2-5, so the J call may be wrong. The CDR3 totals 14 residues. From germline, CDR1 is SGDLS and CDR2 YYNGEE. CDR3 sequence (DNA): TGTGCCAGCAGCAACGGGGGGGTTCAAGAGACCCAGTACTTC. Translated: CASSNGGVQETQYF.

The chain uses TRBV7-7 and TRBJ2-5; maybe TRBD1 (6 bases). The CDR3 sequence is 16 residues long. V lost 1 base to trimming and J lost 1 base, with 13 bases between them. From germline, CDR1 is SSHAT and CDR2 FNYEAQ (reference sequence). The CDR3 region is CASSLEWQGLQETQYF. Here the CDR3 DNA reads TGTGCCAGCAGCTTAGAATGGCAGGGGCTCCAAGAGACCCAGTACTTC. Full variable domain (remainder filled in from reference TRBV7-7 and TRBJ2-5): GAGVSQSPRYKVTKRGQDVTLRCDPISSHATLYWYQQALGQGPEFLTYFNYEAQPDKSGLPSDRFSAERPEGSISTLTIQRTEQRDSAMYRCASSLEWQGLQETQYFGPGTRLLVL.